These 25 T cell receptor beta chains were sequenced from one sample in a study of blood T cell repertoires in COVID-19. The method was immunoSEQ multiplex PCR; TCRdb's version includes in-frame clones alone and lacks a portion of them. In the table there are a few hundred thousand clones, 75% to 90% of which are singletons. The sample consisted of PBMCs or T cells enriched from blood (not recorded which). The source is a woman aged 45-60 years who had recovered from COVID-19.

The chain links TRBV24-1 to TRBJ2-2; possible D gene TRBD1, 7 bases. Germline V gene lookup returns CDR1 KGHDR and CDR2 SFDVKD. The CDR3 has 18 residues. The ends were cut back, 0 bases at V and 3 bases at J, with 16 bases in the middle. The DNA for the CDR3 is TGTGCCACCAGTGATTTGACCGCCAGGGGGGAGTACACCGGGGAGCTGTTTTTT. Translation gives CATSDLTARGEYTGELFF.

Only one count was recorded for this clone. The chain is built from TRBV4-1 and TRBJ2-3; 11 nucleotides line up with TRBD2. Germline V CDR1 and CDR2: MGHRA, YSYEKL. Germline trimming cut 1 base from V and 5 bases from J; bases unmatched to any gene: 2. This CDR3 comprises 15 residues. The CDR3 reads CASSQGLAGLDTQYF. The DNA for the CDR3 is TGCGCCAGCAGCCAAGGACTAGCGGGATTAGATACGCAGTATTTT.

The CDR3 here is CASSFLGLGADTQYF. The CDR3 region has the DNA TGCGCCAGCAGCTTCCTGGGACTTGGCGCAGATACGCAGTATTTT. V gene TRBV10-1 combines with J gene TRBJ2-3; D might be TRBD2 (6 bases). The CDR3 covers 15 residues. V was pared by 6 bases and J by 4 bases, with 17 bases between. Germline lookup yields CDR1 WNHNN and CDR2 SYGVQD (reference sequence).

The CDR3 DNA sequence: TGTGCCAGCGCGCCTTGGGGGACAGCTCTATCCTACGAGCAGTACTTC. The encoded protein is CASAPWGTALSYEQYF. The chain joins TRBV27 to TRBJ2-7, with 7 bases matching TRBD1. The V segment lost 8 bases and the J segment 1 base; nucleotides outside the gene matches: 14. Germline assignment: CDR1 MNHEY and CDR2 SMNVEV (reference sequence). The CDR3 is 16 amino acids.

CDR3 amino acids: CASSVGLTQETQYF. In nucleotides, the CDR3 is TGTGCCAGCAGCGTTGGGCTAACACAAGAGACCCAGTACTTC. The rearrangement joins TRBV9 to TRBJ2-5; no clear D. The germline CDR1 and CDR2 sequences are SGDLS and YYNGEE. V lost 2 bases to trimming and J lost 2 bases, with 10 bases between them. This CDR3 contains 14 residues.

The genes are TRBV9 and TRBJ2-1, with D possibly matching TRBD2 (6 bases). Germline lookup yields CDR1 SGDLS and CDR2 YYNGEE. Trimming took 2 bases from V and 0 from J, leaving 12 bases between them. The CDR3 sequence is 16 residues long. The DNA for the CDR3 is TGTGCCAGCAGCGTGGGCGGGACGAGCTCCTACAATGAGCAGTTCTTC. This encodes CASSVGGTSSYNEQFF. The full variable domain, rest sourced from reference TRBV9 and TRBJ2-1, is DSGVTQTPKHLITATGQRVTLRCSPRSGDLSVYWYQQSLDQGLQFLIQYYNGEERAKGNILERFSAQQFPDLHSELNLSSLELGDSALYFCASSVGGTSSYNEQFFGPGTRLTVL.

The gene calls are TRBV28 and TRBJ2-5, with no clear D. V dropped 3 bases and J dropped 1 base, with 15 bases sitting between them. CDR1 MDHEN and CDR2 SYDVKM come from the germline V gene. CDR3 length: 16 amino acids. In nucleotides, the CDR3 is TGTGCCAGCAGTTTCTCGGTCCGCTTATCCCAAGAGACCCAGTACTTC. This translates into CASSFSVRLSQETQYF.

V and J are TRBV13 and TRBJ1-6, with 7 positions matching TRBD1. The CDR3 runs to 15 residues. V shed 0 bases, J shed 5 bases, and the junction held 1 base outside the gene matches. The germline V gene has CDR1 PRHDT and CDR2 FYEKMQ (reference sequence). The CDR3, as DNA: TGTGCCAGCAGCTTAGGGACAGGGAATAATTCACCCCTCCACTTT. It specifies CASSLGTGNNSPLHF.

The chain is built from TRBV7-9 and TRBJ2-1; the match to TRBD2 covers 7 bases. V lost 3 bases, J lost 7 bases, and 18 bases stayed unmatched. CDR3 length: 18 residues. The germline gives CDR1 SEHNR, CDR2 FQNEAQ (reference sequence). CDR3 coding DNA: TGTGCCAGCAGCTTCCGACCGGGCGAGGCGGGAGACTGGAATGAGCAGTTCTTC. Its translation: CASSFRPGEAGDWNEQFF.

The J gene is TRBJ2-3, the V gene TRBV4-2, with 11 bases aligning to TRBD2. This CDR3 is built from 16 residues. V shed 2 bases and J 4 bases; nucleotides not matched to a gene: 5. The V gene's germline CDR1 is LGHNA and CDR2 YNFKEQ. The CDR3: CASSQLLAGGADTQYF. The CDR3 nucleotides are TGTGCCAGCAGCCAACTCCTAGCGGGAGGAGCAGATACGCAGTATTTT.

The rearrangement joins TRBV5-4 to TRBJ1-1, with D tentatively TRBD1 (6 bases). Germline V lookup: CDR1 SGHNT, CDR2 YYREEE (reference sequence). CDR3 length: 15 residues. Trimming took off 1 base at V and 1 base at J, with 11 bases between the two ends. In DNA form, the CDR3 reads TGTGCCAGCAGCTTGCAGGGGAAGGGGAACACTGAAGCTTTCTTT. Translating it yields CASSLQGKGNTEAFF. The full variable domain, with the rest looked up from reference TRBV5-4 and TRBJ1-1, is ETGVTQSPTHLIKTRGQQVTLRCSSQSGHNTVSWYQQALGQGPQFIFQYYREEENGRGNFPPRFSGLQFPNYSSELNVNALELDDSALYLCASSLQGKGNTEAFFGQGTRLTVV.

The chain joins TRBV7-8 to TRBJ2-3; D may be TRBD2 (6 bases). With 5 bases removed from V and 4 bases from J, the gap between germline ends came to 19 bases. Germline loops: CDR1 SGHVS, CDR2 FQNEAQ. The CDR3 consists of 16 residues. The CDR3 here is CASSTRDSHVSDTQYF. As DNA, the CDR3 is TGTGCCAGCAGCACCCGGGACTCGCACGTTTCAGATACGCAGTATTTT.

V gene TRBV5-8 combines with J gene TRBJ1-2; no reliable D call. V shed 0 bases and J shed 7 bases, with 10 bases lying between them. Germline V gives CDR1 SGHTS, CDR2 YDEGEE. The CDR3 sequence is 13 residues long. Here the CDR3 DNA reads TGTGCCAGCAGCTTGGAGTGGCGGAGTGGCTACACCTTC. Its protein product is CASSLEWRSGYTF.

The V gene is TRBV2, the J gene TRBJ2-1; TRBD2 matches at 7 bases. The CDR3 length is 16 residues. The germline V gene has CDR1 SNHLY and CDR2 FYNNEI. V gave up 10 bases and J gave up 9 bases; unmatched junction bases: 21. CDR3 sequence reads: CAIRTEGLLDVGEQFF. CDR3 sequence (DNA): TGTGCCATCCGAACTGAGGGACTACTCGACGTGGGTGAGCAGTTCTTC. Using reference TRBV2 and TRBJ2-1 for the parts outside the CDR3, the full variable domain is EPEVTQTPSHQVTQMGQEVILRCVPISNHLYFYWYRQILGQKVEFLVSFYNNEISEKSEIFDDQFSVERPDGSNFTLKIRSTKLEDSAMYFCAIRTEGLLDVGEQFFGPGTRLTVL.

This chain connects TRBV19 to TRBJ1-1, with D tentatively TRBD1 (6 bases). Deletions cut 7 bases from V and 4 bases from J, with 13 bases between. The germline CDR1 and CDR2 sequences are LNHDA and SQIVND (reference sequence). The CDR3 totals 13 residues. In nucleotides, the CDR3 is TGTGCCAGTAAAGGACAGTCGGCCACTGAAGCTTTCTTT. Amino acids: CASKGQSATEAFF.

This chain connects TRBV7-2 to TRBJ2-7, with 11 positions matching TRBD2. Trimming at V came to 5 bases and at J to 3 bases, leaving 3 bases not matched to a gene. Germline assignment: CDR1 SGHTA and CDR2 FQGNSA. CDR3 size: 14 residues. The CDR3: CASSLGLADYEQYF. The DNA of the CDR3 is TGTGCCAGCAGCCTGGGACTAGCGGACTACGAGCAGTACTTC.

The V gene is TRBV10-1, the J gene TRBJ2-7, with D possibly TRBD1 on 6 matching bases. Trimming took 5 bases from V and 5 from J, leaving 13 bases between them. CDR3 size: 13 residues. CDR1 and CDR2 from the germline V gene are WNHNN and SYGVQD (reference sequence). CDR3 amino acids: CASSPGHQDEQYF. CDR3 DNA: TGCGCCAGCAGTCCGGGACACCAGGACGAGCAGTACTTC.

The chain is built from TRBV5-6 and TRBJ2-1; TRBD1 might be the D (6 bases). CDR3 length equals 13 residues. Trimming cost V 3 bases and J 6 bases, with 10 bases left between them. Germline CDR1 is SGHDT and CDR2 is YYEEEE. CDR3 nucleotides: TGTGCCAGCAGCTGGGGACACATCAATGAGCAGTTCTTC. It codes for CASSWGHINEQFF.

The J gene is TRBJ1-1, the V gene TRBV7-3, with a tentative D call TRBD1 (6 bases). Germline CDR1 SGHTA, CDR2 FQGTGA. Trimming pared 4 bases from V and 5 bases from J, leaving 17 bases between. The CDR3 spans 15 residues. CDR3 residues: CASSYLRGDRTEAFF. The CDR3 region has the DNA TGTGCCAGCAGCTACCTCAGGGGAGATAGGACTGAAGCTTTCTTT.

The chain uses TRBV6-5 and TRBJ2-1, with D uncertain. Germline V CDR1 and CDR2: MNHEY, SVGAGI. This CDR3 spans 11 amino acids. V was pared by 5 bases and J by 9 bases, with 8 bases between. Here the CDR3 DNA reads TGTGCCAGCAGTAACAGAGTTGAGCAGTTCTTC. This sequence encodes CASSNRVEQFF.

The chain uses TRBV5-1 and TRBJ2-3; 8 positions match TRBD2. CDR1 is SGHRS and CDR2 is YFSETQ in the germline V gene. V was pared by 3 bases and J by 0 bases, with 9 bases of the junction left unmatched. The CDR3 has 17 amino acids. DNA for the CDR3: TGCGCCAGCAGCTCTCGAGCGGGAGTGGGGAGCACAGATACGCAGTATTTT. It specifies CASSSRAGVGSTDTQYF.

The rearrangement links TRBV2 to TRBJ1-5, with a possible D match to TRBD1 (5 bases). The ends were cut back, 4 bases at V and 1 base at J, with 8 bases in the middle. Germline assignment: CDR1 SNHLY and CDR2 FYNNEI. The length of the CDR3 is 14 residues. The CDR3 region has the DNA TGTGCCAGCAGTGCGACAGCGAGCAATCAGCCCCAGCATTTT. It translates to CASSATASNQPQHF.

This chain links TRBV27 with TRBJ2-7; the match to TRBD2 covers 7 bases. The CDR3 has 17 amino acids. V shed 1 base and J 3 bases; nucleotides not matched to a gene: 12. From germline, CDR1 is MNHEY and CDR2 SMNVEV (reference sequence). In nucleotides, the CDR3 is TGTGCCAGCAGTTTATTTTCGGGCGGGAGTAGTCGCTACGAGCAGTACTTC. It translates to CASSLFSGGSSRYEQYF.

This rearrangement joins TRBV7-2 to TRBJ1-6; the match to TRBD1 covers 9 bases. V was pared by 6 bases and J by 9 bases, with 6 bases of the junction left unmatched. The CDR3 has 14 residues. Germline assignment: CDR1 SGHTA and CDR2 FQGNSA. CDR3 loop: CASRTDRGSSPLHF. CDR3 nucleotide sequence: TGTGCCAGCAGAACCGACAGGGGGAGTTCACCCCTCCACTTT.

The chain carries TRBV3-1 (or the pseudogene TRBV3-2) and TRBJ2-4; no clear D gene. V was shortened by 0 bases and J by 3 bases, with 9 bases between the two germline ends. This CDR3 region has 15 residues. CDR1 is LGHDT and CDR2 is YNNKEL in the germline V gene (reference sequence). The CDR3 bases are TGTGCCAGCAGCCAAGATTCAGTTTACAAAAACATTCAGTACTTC. This codes for CASSQDSVYKNIQYF.